This TCR beta chain was observed in a study of graft-versus-host responses after intestinal transplantation. CDR1 is SGHDT, CDR2 YYEEEE, per germline. This CDR3 region has 16 residues. The germline V and J ends were trimmed by 0 bases and 0 bases, with 10 bases remaining between them. To note about this clone: Its antigen is still unknown.

The table came from immunoSEQ multiplex PCR; TCRdb's copy has only in-frame clones and leaves some out. The data hold more than 60,000 clones, with roughly 88% observed a single time. This clonotype was sampled from a human donor who received an intestinal transplant. Material: unstimulated CD8+ T cells sorted from spleen or lymph node cells, obtained before intestinal transplant. The chain recombines TRBV5-6 with TRBJ1-5; the D gene is possibly TRBD1 (6 bases). CDR3 nucleotide sequence: TGTGCCAGCAGCTTGGGGGCAGGGGATAGCAATCAGCCCCAGCATTTT. Its protein product is CASSLGAGDSNQPQHF.